These 4 T cell receptor beta chains share one sample of origin, sequenced in a study of blood T cell repertoires in COVID-19. Method: immunoSEQ multiplex PCR; TCRdb's copy keeps in-frame clones and lacks some. The repertoire holds around 200,000 clones, with around nine tenths as singletons. Sequencing used peripheral blood. Every receptor here comes from a man aged 60 to 75 who had recovered from COVID-19.

This chain connects TRBV18 to TRBJ1-2; D is unclear. The V gene lost 5 bases and the J gene lost 0 bases, with 13 bases spanning the gap. Germline V CDR1 and CDR2: KGHSH, LQKENI. The CDR3 length is 15 residues. CDR3 in DNA: TGTGCCAGCTCAACGGCAGGTCAAGCTAACTATGGCTACACCTTC. Amino acid sequence: CASSTAGQANYGYTF. Drawing the rest from reference TRBV18 and TRBJ1-2, the complete variable domain is NAGVMQNPRHLVRRRGQEARLRCSPMKGHSHVYWYRQLPEEGLKFMVYLQKENIIDESGMPKERFSAEFPKEGPSILRIQQVVRGDSAAYFCASSTAGQANYGYTFGSGTRLTVV.

V is TRBV12-5 and J is TRBJ2-1; D ambiguous. Germline V lookup: CDR1 LGHNT, CDR2 FRNRAP. The CDR3 consists of 11 residues. Trimming removed 2 bases at V and 11 bases at J, with 7 bases between. This CDR3 reads CASGLQYQQFF. CDR3 DNA sequence: TGTGCTAGTGGTTTGCAGTACCAGCAGTTCTTC.

The chain joins TRBV3-1 (or the pseudogene TRBV3-2) to TRBJ2-7, with TRBD1 matching over 9 bases. CDR3 length: 15 residues. Germline V lookup: CDR1 LGHDT, CDR2 YNNKEL (reference sequence). V lost 5 bases, J lost 5 bases, and 10 bases stayed unmatched. The CDR3 nucleotides read TGTGCCAGCAGCTTTCCGGGACAGGGTCTCAACGAGCAGTACTTC. Encoded protein: CASSFPGQGLNEQYF.

The rearrangement joins TRBV11-2 to TRBJ1-1, with a tentative D call TRBD1 (6 bases). CDR3 length: 15 amino acids. V was cut by 5 bases and J by 0 bases, with 13 bases left in between. Looked up from germline, CDR1 is SGHAT and CDR2 is FQNNGV. The CDR3 sequence is CASSPMGQMNTEAFF. CDR3 bases: TGTGCCAGCAGCCCGATGGGACAAATGAACACTGAAGCTTTCTTT.